The sample holds a few counts of the clone carrying this TCR beta chain. This sample is drawn from a study of blood T cell repertoires in COVID-19. Germline CDR1 and CDR2: MNHEY and SMNVEV (reference sequence). Trimming removed 5 bases from V and 3 bases from J, with 8 bases in between. This CDR3 region has 14 residues. Assay: immunoSEQ multiplex PCR; the TCRdb copy retains only in-frame clones and omits some. The sample yields some 180,000 clones, about nine tenths seen once. The TCR was taken from a man aged 50-59 years with acute or convalescent COVID-19. Sequencing was performed on peripheral blood. J is TRBJ1-6 and V is TRBV27, with D unresolved. In DNA form, the CDR3 reads TGTGCCAGCAGTGCGGGGTTCTATAATTCACCCCTCCACTTT. Its translation is CASSAGFYNSPLHF.